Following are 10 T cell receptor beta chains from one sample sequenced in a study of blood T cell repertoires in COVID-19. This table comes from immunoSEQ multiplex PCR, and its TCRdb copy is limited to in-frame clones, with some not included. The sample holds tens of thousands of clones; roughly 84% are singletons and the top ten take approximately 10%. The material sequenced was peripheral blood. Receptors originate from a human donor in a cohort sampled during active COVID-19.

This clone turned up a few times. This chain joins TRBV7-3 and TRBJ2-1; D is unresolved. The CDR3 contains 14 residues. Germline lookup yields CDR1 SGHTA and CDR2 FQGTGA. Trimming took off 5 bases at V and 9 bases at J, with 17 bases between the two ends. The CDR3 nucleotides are TGTGCCAGCAGCCCCCCTATGAGGCCCACTGAGCAGTTCTTC. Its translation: CASSPPMRPTEQFF.

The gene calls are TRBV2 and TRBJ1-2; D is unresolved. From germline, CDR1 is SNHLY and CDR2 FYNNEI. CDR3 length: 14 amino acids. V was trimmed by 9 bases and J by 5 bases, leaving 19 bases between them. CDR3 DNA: TGTGCCAGTACCTGGGAGGGCGCCGGTTATGGCTACACCTTC. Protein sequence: CASTWEGAGYGYTF.

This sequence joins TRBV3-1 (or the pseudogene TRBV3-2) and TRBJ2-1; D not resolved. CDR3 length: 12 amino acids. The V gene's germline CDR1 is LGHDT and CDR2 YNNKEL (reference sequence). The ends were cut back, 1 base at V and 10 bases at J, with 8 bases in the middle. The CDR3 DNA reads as TGTGCCAGCAGCCAAGCCCGACACGAGCAGTTCTTC. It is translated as CASSQARHEQFF.

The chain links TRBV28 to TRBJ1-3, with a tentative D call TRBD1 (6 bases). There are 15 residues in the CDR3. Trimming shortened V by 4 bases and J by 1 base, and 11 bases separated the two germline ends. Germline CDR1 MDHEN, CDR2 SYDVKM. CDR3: CASSYREGSGNTIYF. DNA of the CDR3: TGTGCCAGCAGTTACAGGGAAGGGTCTGGAAACACCATATATTTT.

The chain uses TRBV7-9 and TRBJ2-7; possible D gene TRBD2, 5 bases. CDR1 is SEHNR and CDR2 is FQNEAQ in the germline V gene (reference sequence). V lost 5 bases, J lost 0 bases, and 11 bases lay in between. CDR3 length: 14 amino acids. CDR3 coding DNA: TGTGCCAGCAGCCCCCGGGAACCCTCCTACGAGCAGTACTTC. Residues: CASSPREPSYEQYF.

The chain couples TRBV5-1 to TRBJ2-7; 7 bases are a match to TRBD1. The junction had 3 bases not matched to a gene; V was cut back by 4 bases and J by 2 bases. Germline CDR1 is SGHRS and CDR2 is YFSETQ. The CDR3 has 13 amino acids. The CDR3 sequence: CASSTGQTYEQYF. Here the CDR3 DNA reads TGCGCCAGCAGCACGGGACAGACCTACGAGCAGTACTTC.

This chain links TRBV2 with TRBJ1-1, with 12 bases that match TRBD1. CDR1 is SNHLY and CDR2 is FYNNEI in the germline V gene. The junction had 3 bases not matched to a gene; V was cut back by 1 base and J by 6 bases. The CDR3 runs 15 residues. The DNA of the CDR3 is TGTGCCAGCAGTGAAGAAGGGACAGGGGGCGCTGAAGCTTTCTTT. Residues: CASSEEGTGGAEAFF.

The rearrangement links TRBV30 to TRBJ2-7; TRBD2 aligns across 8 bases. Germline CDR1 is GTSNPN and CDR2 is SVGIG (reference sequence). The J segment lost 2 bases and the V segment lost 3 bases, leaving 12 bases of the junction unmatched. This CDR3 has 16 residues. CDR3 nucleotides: TGTGCCTGGAGCCCAAGTAGAGTTAGCGGGGCCTACGAGCAGTACTTC. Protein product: CAWSPSRVSGAYEQYF.

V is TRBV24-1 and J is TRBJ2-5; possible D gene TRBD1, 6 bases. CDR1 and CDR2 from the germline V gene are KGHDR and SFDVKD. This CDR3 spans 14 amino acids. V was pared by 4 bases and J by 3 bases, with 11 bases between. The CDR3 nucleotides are TGTGCCACCAGTGACCCCCGGACAGAAGAGACCCAGTACTTC. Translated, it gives CATSDPRTEETQYF.

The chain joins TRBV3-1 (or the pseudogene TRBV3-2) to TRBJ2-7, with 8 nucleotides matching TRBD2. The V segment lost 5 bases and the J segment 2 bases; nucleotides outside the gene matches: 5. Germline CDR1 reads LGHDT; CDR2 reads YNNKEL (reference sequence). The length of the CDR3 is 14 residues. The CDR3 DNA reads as TGTGCCAGCAGCTCCACTAGCGGACCCTACGAGCAGTACTTC. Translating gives CASSSTSGPYEQYF.